This T cell receptor (beta chain) emerged from a study of OX40 agonist ivuxolimab in advanced cancers. Study-wide background: Dose-escalation subjects each had hepatocellular carcinoma, melanoma, renal cell or head and neck cancer.

Profiled with immunoSEQ multiplex PCR; TCRdb holds only in-frame clones, not every one. The sample comprises around 52,000 clones, over 80% of which are singletons, and approximately 3% rests with the top ten. This CDR3 has 18 amino acids. CDR1 is SGHNT and CDR2 is YYREEE in the germline V gene (reference sequence). Trimming took 2 bases from V and 6 from J, leaving 27 bases between them. The sequences come from CD4+ or CD8+ T cells sorted from blood, collected in a trial of the OX40 agonist ivuxolimab. J is TRBJ2-7 and V is TRBV5-4; D is possibly TRBD2 (6 bases). The clonotype was recovered from an adult with an advanced solid tumor such as melanoma, head and neck, liver or kidney cancer. CDR3 sequence reads: CASSFNPGLPDPLSEQYF. Written as DNA, the CDR3 is TGTGCCAGCAGCTTTAACCCAGGACTACCCGATCCGCTCTCCGAGCAGTACTTC.